This T cell receptor beta chain emerged from a study of shared clonotypes between healthy human individuals. Study context: Aged between 18 and 49, the donors were two women and a few men. Per-donor plates numbered three CD4 naive, three CD4 memory, two CD8 naive and one CD8 memory. General study results and limits: Non-shared clonotypes had lower generation probabilities than those shared by all four donors.

Comment on this clone: Its matching antigen is unknown.

The authors ran the assay at deep level. This table comes from immunoSEQ multiplex PCR, and its TCRdb copy is limited to in-frame clones, with some not included. This sample carries some 1,900,000 clones, about 94% of them seen once, and the ten largest clones take 1.2%. CD45RO-negative CD8 cells positively selected for CCR7 made up the naive population, which excluded terminally differentiated effector memory CD45RA+ cells. V lost 4 bases to trimming and J lost 5 bases, with 12 bases between them. There are 13 residues in the CDR3. The germline V gene has CDR1 WNHNN and CDR2 SYGVQD (reference sequence).

The sequence was obtained from a man younger than 30 in good health. Sequenced input: naive CD8+ T cells sorted from blood. The rearrangement uses TRBV10-1 and TRBJ2-7; perhaps TRBD1 as D (6 bases). The CDR3 nucleotides are TGCGCCAGCAGTGGGCAGGGGAGTAACGAGCAGTACTTC. Translated, it gives CASSGQGSNEQYF.